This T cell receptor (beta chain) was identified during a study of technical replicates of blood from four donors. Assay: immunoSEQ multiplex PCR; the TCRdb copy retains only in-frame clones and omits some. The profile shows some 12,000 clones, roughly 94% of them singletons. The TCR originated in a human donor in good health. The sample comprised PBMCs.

The CDR3 DNA reads TGCAGCGCACTCATTACCATGAATGAAAAACTGTTTTTT. Its protein product is CSALITMNEKLFF. This chain links TRBV29-1 with TRBJ1-4; no reliable D call. CDR3 length equals 13 residues. V shed 7 bases and J shed 5 bases, with 14 bases lying between them. The V gene's germline CDR1 is SQVTM and CDR2 ANQGSEA.